These T cell receptor beta chains were read from a single sample in a study of cytomegalovirus exposure and HLA in healthy donors. Only in-frame clones appear in the TCRdb table, and some are missing; sequencing was by immunoSEQ multiplex PCR. The table includes about 170,000 clones, 77% detected once. The specimen sequenced was PBMCs. Receptor source: a female donor in good health and CMV-seronegative. Both conserved end residues are part of each CDR3. D genes are given only for firm matches. Size is omitted from some rows. Given values are once, few, many or a class for expanded clones.

d_call,clone_size,v_call,j_call,cdr3_aa,cdr3_nt
TRBD1,NA,TRBV19,TRBJ1-4,CASSFAGTGNREKLFF,TGTGCCAGTAGTTTCGCCGGGACAGGGAATCGAGAAAAACTGTTTTTT
TRBD1,NA,TRBV10-3,TRBJ1-5,CAISAFGTGDNQPQHF,TGTGCCATCAGTGCCTTCGGGACAGGGGACAATCAGCCCCAGCATTTT
NA,once,TRBV5-6,TRBJ1-3,CASSPTSQPGNTIYF,TGTGCCAGCAGCCCCACATCTCAACCCGGAAACACCATATATTTT
NA,few,TRBV7-3,TRBJ1-1,CASSSQGNTEAFF,TGTGCCAGCAGCTCGCAGGGGAACACTGAAGCTTTCTTT
TRBD2,NA,TRBV5-1,TRBJ2-1,CASSLSGGYNEQFF,TGCGCCAGCAGCTTGTCCGGGGGGTACAATGAGCAGTTCTTC
NA,NA,TRBV7-6,TRBJ2-7,CASSLGGGEEAYEQYF,TGCGCCAGCAGCTTAGGGGGGGGAGAAGAGGCCTACGAGCAGTACTTC
NA,NA,TRBV29-1,TRBJ1-2,CSVEEDRTDGYTF,TGCAGCGTTGAAGAAGACAGGACGGATGGCTACACCTTC
NA,NA,TRBV27,TRBJ2-3,CASSTRSSTDTQYF,TGTGCCAGCAGTACGAGGAGTAGCACAGATACGCAGTATTTT
TRBD1,NA,TRBV28,TRBJ1-5,CASSFWQGGNQPQHF,TGTGCCAGCAGTTTCTGGCAGGGGGGCAATCAGCCCCAGCATTTT
TRBD1,NA,TRBV5-4,TRBJ1-6,CASSNQTGGVSPLHF,TGTGCCAGCAGCAATCAGACAGGGGGCGTATCACCCCTCCACTTT
NA,NA,TRBV7-2,TRBJ1-2,CASSEQGNYGYTF,TGTGCCAGCAGCGAACAGGGTAACTATGGCTACACCTTC
NA,NA,TRBV5-5,TRBJ1-2,CASKAGLGYGYTF,TGTGCCAGCAAGGCAGGGTTGGGGTATGGCTACACCTTC
TRBD1,NA,TRBV7-6,TRBJ2-4,CASSPRPGQGDKNIQYF,TGTGCCAGCAGCCCCCGTCCGGGACAGGGAGACAAAAACATTCAGTACTTC
TRBD1,NA,TRBV7-2,TRBJ1-5,CASSLRQGSQPQHF,TGTGCCAGCAGCCTCCGACAGGGCAGTCAGCCCCAGCATTTT
NA,NA,TRBV7-3,TRBJ2-7,CASSYKGGWTYEQYF,TGTGCCAGCAGCTATAAGGGAGGATGGACCTACGAGCAGTACTTC
TRBD2,NA,TRBV6-6,TRBJ2-7,CASRGLARTYEQYF,TGTGCCAGCAGGGGACTAGCGAGAACATACGAGCAGTACTTC
TRBD1,NA,TRBV19,TRBJ1-4,CASRGDSFNEKLFF,TGTGCCAGTAGGGGGGACAGCTTTAATGAAAAACTGTTTTTT
NA,few,TRBV7-3,TRBJ2-5,CASSLIRGAGSQETQYF,TGTGCCAGCAGCTTAATACGCGGGGCCGGATCTCAAGAGACCCAGTACTTC